These 13 T cell receptor beta chains share one sample of origin, sequenced in a study of cytomegalovirus exposure and HLA in healthy donors. In the PCR, 60 Vbeta and 13 Jbeta primers were used. The repertoire was sequenced with immunoSEQ multiplex PCR; TCRdb's copy has only in-frame clones and lacks some. The repertoire holds roughly 150,000 clones, with roughly 80% as singletons. The sequenced sample consisted of PBMCs. Receptors were obtained from a man between 45 and 60 years old in good health and CMV-seropositive.

This clone was seen a single time. This chain joins TRBV27 and TRBJ2-7; TRBD1 is a possible D gene (6 bases). The CDR3 has 15 amino acids. V was pared by 5 bases and J by 0 bases, with 14 bases between. Germline V gives CDR1 MNHEY, CDR2 SMNVEV (reference sequence). DNA of the CDR3: TGTGCCAGCAGTCCGGGGACAACTGGCTCCTACGAGCAGTACTTC. It translates to CASSPGTTGSYEQYF.

The chain uses TRBV6-1 and TRBJ2-7, with D tentatively TRBD2 (6 bases). Trimming removed 2 bases at V and 13 bases at J, with 18 bases between. CDR3 size: 13 residues. The germline CDR1 and CDR2 sequences are MNHNS and SASEGT. CDR3 residues: CASSEFLGGPAYF. The CDR3 DNA is TGTGCCAGCAGTGAATTTCTCGGAGGGCCGGCTTACTTC.

The chain recombines TRBV28 with TRBJ2-3, with 11 bases that match TRBD1. V shed 6 bases and J 8 bases; nucleotides not matched to a gene: 10. Germline lookup yields CDR1 MDHEN and CDR2 SYDVKM. The CDR3 covers 15 residues. DNA for the CDR3: TGTGCCAGCAGAGGACAGGGGGCAGTTTGGGGTACGCAGTATTTT. Translating it yields CASRGQGAVWGTQYF.

CDR3 in DNA: TGTGCCAGCAGTTCCTGGGAGGGGGGTAACTATGGCTACACCTTC. Residues: CASSSWEGGNYGYTF. V is TRBV6-6 and J is TRBJ1-2, with a weak D call TRBD1 (6 bases). Trimming shortened V by 4 bases and J by 1 base, and 13 bases separated the two germline ends. Germline CDR1 reads MNHNY; CDR2 reads SVGAGI (reference sequence). The CDR3 consists of 15 residues.

V is TRBV6-1 and J is TRBJ1-1, with D maybe TRBD1 (6 bases). Trimming stripped 5 bases from V and 0 bases from J, with 10 bases between. The CDR3 covers 14 residues. Germline CDR1 MNHNS, CDR2 SASEGT. The DNA of the CDR3 is TGTGCCAGCAGTTTACAGGGAATGAACACTGAAGCTTTCTTT. This sequence encodes CASSLQGMNTEAFF.

This chain uses TRBV14 with TRBJ2-2; 9 bases fit TRBD1. The CDR3 runs 15 residues. CDR1 and CDR2 (germline): SGHDN, FVKESK. The ends lost 7 bases at V and 5 bases at J; junction bases unmatched: 8. The DNA of the CDR3 is TGTGCCAGCAAGAAGGACAGGGGAGTTACCGGGGAGCTGTTTTTT. It encodes CASKKDRGVTGELFF.

This clone was observed a single time. The chain employs TRBV7-3 and TRBJ2-1; D is unclear. The V end lost 5 bases, the J end lost 5 bases, and 10 bases lay between the germline ends. In germline, CDR1 is SGHTA, CDR2 FQGTGA. This CDR3 region has 13 residues. CDR3 DNA sequence: TGTGCCAGCAGCCCCCAGGCCGACAATGAGCAGTTCTTC. This gives the protein CASSPQADNEQFF. Looking up the rest from reference TRBV7-3 and TRBJ2-1 gives the full variable domain: GAGVSQTPSNKVTEKGKYVELRCDPISGHTALYWYRQSLGQGPEFLIYFQGTGAADDSGLPNDRFFAVRPEGSVSTLKIQRTERGDSAVYLCASSPQADNEQFFGPGTRLTVL.

V is TRBV5-6 and J is TRBJ2-1; maybe TRBD2 (6 bases). The CDR3 spans 17 residues. Germline CDR1 and CDR2: SGHDT and YYEEEE. Trimming pared 2 bases from V and 6 bases from J, leaving 21 bases between. In DNA form, the CDR3 reads TGTGCCAGCAGCTTAATCTCGGGACGCGGAGGGGCCAATGAGCAGTTCTTC. Protein: CASSLISGRGGANEQFF.

The chain links TRBV5-6 to TRBJ1-2, with D possibly TRBD1 on 6 matching bases. V dropped 3 bases and J dropped 3 bases, with 24 bases sitting between them. The CDR3 has 18 amino acids. Germline V gene data show CDR1 as SGHDT and CDR2 as YYEEEE. CDR3 coding DNA: TGTGCCAGCAGCTACAGGATGGCGGGGGGCGCGGGGTACTATGGCTACACCTTC. This codes for CASSYRMAGGAGYYGYTF.

The chain employs TRBV19 and TRBJ1-5, with 10 bases that match TRBD1. The CDR3 contains 18 residues. V lost 2 bases and J lost 0; bases outside the gene matches: 7. Per the germline V gene, CDR1 is LNHDA and CDR2 is SQIVND (reference sequence). CDR3 sequence reads: CASSISGQGTNSNQPQHF. The CDR3 DNA sequence: TGTGCCAGTAGTATATCGGGACAGGGGACAAATAGCAATCAGCCCCAGCATTTT.

This chain connects TRBV2 to TRBJ2-7; 7 nucleotides match TRBD1. Trimming at V came to 6 bases and at J to 4 bases, leaving 15 bases not matched to a gene. The CDR3 spans 16 residues. The germline CDR1 and CDR2 sequences are SNHLY and FYNNEI. In nucleotides, the CDR3 is TGTGCCAGCAGCGTTAACCTACCGGACAGGACTTACGAGCAGTACTTC. Translation: CASSVNLPDRTYEQYF.

V is TRBV28 and J is TRBJ2-1, with 14 bases aligning to TRBD2. Germline trimming cut 6 bases from V and 10 bases from J; bases unmatched to any gene: 8. The germline gives CDR1 MDHEN, CDR2 SYDVKM. The CDR3 runs to 15 residues. The CDR3 DNA sequence: TGTGCCAGCAGAATGACTAGCGGGGGGGCACAAGAGCAGTTCTTC. Protein product: CASRMTSGGAQEQFF.

This chain links TRBV4-1 with TRBJ2-3; tentatively, D is TRBD2 (5 bases). The CDR3 is 12 residues long. With 3 bases removed from V and 6 bases from J, the gap between germline ends came to 7 bases. CDR1 and CDR2 (germline): MGHRA, YSYEKL. CDR3 loop: CASSQDSDTQYF. CDR3 sequence (DNA): TGCGCCAGCAGCCAGGACTCGGATACGCAGTATTTT.